The 32 T cell receptor beta chains below all came from one sample that was sequenced in a study of blood T cell repertoires in COVID-19. Here immunoSEQ multiplex PCR was the method, and the copy in TCRdb shows in-frame clones only, minus some. The table records around 210,000 clones, more than 80% of them present only once. Sequencing input: PBMCs or T cells enriched from blood (not recorded which). The receptor set was obtained from a woman under 30 who had recovered from COVID-19.

The chain has TRBV27 and TRBJ2-5; 8 bases map to TRBD1. CDR1 is MNHEY, CDR2 SMNVEV, per germline (reference sequence). With 3 bases clipped from V and 1 base from J, the junction kept 1 base outside the gene matches. The CDR3 runs 14 residues. CDR3 sequence: CASSFTGGQETQYF. The DNA of the CDR3 is TGTGCCAGCAGTTTTACAGGGGGCCAAGAGACCCAGTACTTC.

V and J are TRBV5-1 and TRBJ2-7; 12 positions match TRBD1. With V trimmed by 3 bases and J by 4 bases, 11 bases remained unmatched. Germline V CDR1 and CDR2: SGHRS, YFSETQ. CDR3 length: 17 residues. The CDR3 is CASSYGDRGQYGYEQYF. DNA for the CDR3: TGCGCCAGCAGCTACGGGGACAGGGGGCAATACGGGTACGAGCAGTACTTC.

Comments on this clone: Additional DNA sequences in this sample encode the identical CDR3. The chain links TRBV19 to TRBJ2-1, with 12 bases lining up with TRBD1. Germline values: CDR1 LNHDA, CDR2 SQIVND (reference sequence). J was trimmed by 0 bases and V by 3 bases; bases with no gene match: 9. The CDR3 runs 19 residues. For the CDR3, the DNA is TGTGCCAGTAGTATCAGGGGACAGGGGGCAATTAGCTCCTACAATGAGCAGTTCTTC. Protein sequence: CASSIRGQGAISSYNEQFF.

V is TRBV9 and J is TRBJ2-7, with D hard to call. Trimming removed 0 bases from V and 2 bases from J, with 9 bases in between. The CDR3 covers 14 residues. Germline-derived CDR1 and CDR2 are SGDLS and YYNGEE. Here the CDR3 reads CASSVVVPTYEQYF. The CDR3 nucleotides read TGTGCCAGCAGCGTAGTAGTGCCTACCTACGAGCAGTACTTC.

The chain couples TRBV24-1 to TRBJ1-1; D not resolved. The CDR3 spans 14 residues. Germline V gene data show CDR1 as KGHDR and CDR2 as SFDVKD. Trimming took 2 bases from V and 1 from J, leaving 7 bases between them. CDR3 bases: TGTGCCACCAGTGATTCGTTGGCGAACACTGAAGCTTTCTTT. Encoded protein: CATSDSLANTEAFF.

The CDR3 DNA is TGTGCCACCTCCCCAGCGGGGGGAGACAATGAGCAGTTCTTC. It is translated as CATSPAGGDNEQFF. The V call is TRBV27, the J call TRBJ2-1; 9 bases fit TRBD2. This CDR3 contains 14 residues. V shed 10 bases, J shed 5 bases, and the junction held 9 bases outside the gene matches. Germline loops: CDR1 MNHEY, CDR2 SMNVEV (reference sequence).

For this clone: A junction boundary mismatches the germline segment, possibly from a read error. This chain connects TRBV11-2 to TRBJ2-2, with D possibly being TRBD1 (6 bases). The CDR3 has 16 residues. The germline gives CDR1 SGHAT, CDR2 FQNNGV. The DNA of the CDR3 is TGTGCCAGCAGCTTAGGGGGGCCCAGGAACCCCGGGGAGCTGTTTTTT. This encodes CASSLGGPRNPGELFF.

V is TRBV7-9 and J is TRBJ2-5, with D possibly matching TRBD2 (5 bases). The CDR3 has 11 residues. V lost 5 bases to trimming and J lost 5 bases, with 6 bases between them. CDR1 and CDR2 from the germline V gene are SEHNR and FQNEAQ (reference sequence). CDR3 residues: CASSRGETQYF. The CDR3 coding sequence is TGTGCCAGCAGCAGAGGGGAGACCCAGTACTTC.

There are a few counts of this clone. This chain joins TRBV27 and TRBJ1-2; 9 bases match TRBD1. CDR1 is MNHEY and CDR2 is SMNVEV in the germline V gene (reference sequence). CDR3 length: 17 amino acids. J lost 8 bases, V lost 6 bases, and 19 bases had no gene match. This chain's CDR3 is CASRSPSRDREKRGYTF. CDR3 nucleotides: TGTGCCAGCAGGTCTCCCTCCCGGGACAGGGAAAAGAGAGGCTACACCTTC.

For the CDR3, the DNA is TGTGCCTGGACCGCACTACCTACAGGGGAAGATGGCTACACCTTC. It specifies CAWTALPTGEDGYTF. The chain carries TRBV30 and TRBJ1-2; the match to TRBD1 covers 7 bases. The V and J ends lost 4 bases and 6 bases, in that order; junction bases with no gene match: 14. There are 15 residues in the CDR3. Germline lookup yields CDR1 GTSNPN and CDR2 SVGIG (reference sequence).

This chain links TRBV12-5 with TRBJ2-3; D is possibly TRBD2 (5 bases). CDR1 is LGHNT and CDR2 is FRNRAP in the germline V gene. The CDR3 length is 13 residues. The ends were cut back, 7 bases at V and 13 bases at J, with 21 bases in the middle. This CDR3 is CASVPQSGLGKYF. The CDR3 coding sequence is TGTGCTAGTGTCCCACAGTCGGGGTTGGGAAAGTATTTT. The full variable domain, rest sourced from reference TRBV12-5 and TRBJ2-3, is DARVTQTPRHKVTEMGQEVTMRCQPILGHNTVFWYRQTMMQGLELLAYFRNRAPLDDSGMPKDRFSAEMPDATLATLKIQPSEPRDSAVYFCASVPQSGLGKYFGPGTRLTVL.

V gene TRBV4-1 combines with J gene TRBJ2-7; tentatively, D is TRBD1 (5 bases). The CDR3 contains 18 residues. V lost 1 base and J lost 4, with 23 bases in between. Germline-derived CDR1 and CDR2 are MGHRA and YSYEKL. CDR3 bases: TGCGCCAGCAGCCAAGTCAAACTGGACATGAGGCCCGGATACGAGCAGTACTTC. This sequence encodes CASSQVKLDMRPGYEQYF.

V and J are TRBV7-6 and TRBJ2-7; 8 bases fit TRBD1. This CDR3 is 13 amino acids long. With 0 bases clipped from V and 6 bases from J, the junction kept 1 base outside the gene matches. Germline V gives CDR1 SGHVS, CDR2 FNYEAQ. The CDR3 sequence is CASSLATGGEQYF. CDR3 DNA: TGTGCCAGCAGCTTAGCTACAGGGGGCGAGCAGTACTTC.

This clone occurred once. The genes are TRBV28 and TRBJ2-7, with a weak D call TRBD2 (6 bases). CDR3 length: 12 amino acids. The germline CDR1 and CDR2 sequences are MDHEN and SYDVKM. V was shortened by 7 bases and J by 4 bases, with 11 bases between the two germline ends. CDR3 nucleotide sequence: TGTGCCAGCACCTCGCGGGGTTACGAGCAGTACTTC. This codes for CASTSRGYEQYF.

The rearrangement uses TRBV11-2 and TRBJ1-3; D possibly corresponds to TRBD1 (5 bases). This CDR3 contains 15 residues. V lost 3 bases and J 1 base, leaving 10 bases between the germline ends. Germline CDR1 and CDR2: SGHAT and FQNNGV. The CDR3 loop reads CASSLQGTSGNTIYF. For the CDR3, the DNA is TGTGCCAGCAGCTTGCAGGGTACTTCTGGAAACACCATATATTTT. Using reference TRBV11-2 and TRBJ1-3 for the parts outside the CDR3, the full variable domain is EAGVAQSPRYKIIEKRQSVAFWCNPISGHATLYWYQQILGQGPKLLIQFQNNGVVDDSQLPKDRFSAERLKGVDSTLKIQPAKLEDSAVYLCASSLQGTSGNTIYFGEGSWLTVV.

This clone was seen a single time. The rearrangement uses TRBV20-1 and TRBJ2-2; a weak D match, TRBD1 (5 bases). Germline-derived CDR1 and CDR2 are DFQATT and SNEGSKA (reference sequence). The CDR3 sequence is 14 residues long. The germline V and J ends were trimmed by 3 bases and 5 bases, with 13 bases remaining between them. The CDR3 sequence: CSASSRVGTGELFF. The CDR3 nucleotides are TGCAGTGCTAGTTCCAGGGTAGGGACCGGGGAGCTGTTTTTT.

The chain carries TRBV10-3 and TRBJ2-7, with TRBD2 matching 7 bases. V was pared by 6 bases and J by 5 bases, with 4 bases of the junction left unmatched. The CDR3 is 12 residues long. Germline lookup yields CDR1 ENHRY and CDR2 SYGVKD. CDR3 in amino acids: CAIRGTTDEQYF. CDR3 coding DNA: TGTGCCATCAGGGGGACTACGGACGAGCAGTACTTC.

The chain uses TRBV7-9 and TRBJ1-1; D possibly corresponds to TRBD1 (6 bases). The germline V and J ends were trimmed by 5 bases and 0 bases, with 16 bases remaining between them. This CDR3 is 16 amino acids long. Per the germline V gene, CDR1 is SEHNR and CDR2 is FQNEAQ (reference sequence). In nucleotides, the CDR3 is TGTGCCAGCAGCGGACAAACAGGGTATTTGAACACTGAAGCTTTCTTT. Its protein product is CASSGQTGYLNTEAFF.

The genes are TRBV19 and TRBJ1-5, with D unclear. Per germline, CDR1 LNHDA and CDR2 SQIVND (reference sequence). V lost 3 bases and J 0 bases, leaving 9 bases between the germline ends. CDR3 length: 15 residues. The CDR3 nucleotides are TGTGCCAGTAGTATGGCCGAATATAGCAATCAGCCCCAGCATTTT. This codes for CASSMAEYSNQPQHF. Looking up the rest from reference TRBV19 and TRBJ1-5 gives the full variable domain: DGGITQSPKYLFRKEGQNVTLSCEQNLNHDAMYWYRQDPGQGLRLIYYSQIVNDFQKGDIAEGYSVSREKKESFPLTVTSAQKNPTAFYLCASSMAEYSNQPQHFGDGTRLSIL.

This clone was seen only a few times. V is TRBV28 and J is TRBJ2-2, with 14 bases aligning to TRBD2. This CDR3 is 17 amino acids long. V trimming: 7 bases; J trimming: 4 bases; junction bases outside the gene matches: 8. Germline CDR1 is MDHEN and CDR2 is SYDVKM. As DNA, the CDR3 is TGTGCCAGCACTTCGACTAGCGGGGGGGCCGTCACCGGGGAGCTGTTTTTT. Its translation is CASTSTSGGAVTGELFF.

This clone was seen a single time. The chain joins TRBV28 to TRBJ1-5, with D perhaps matching TRBD1 (5 bases). Trimming removed 3 bases from V and 3 bases from J, with 21 bases in between. The CDR3 contains 18 residues. CDR1 is MDHEN, CDR2 SYDVKM, per germline. As DNA, the CDR3 is TGTGCCAGCAGTTTGTCACAAAGGGGATGGTGGGTCAATCAGCCCCAGCATTTT. This codes for CASSLSQRGWWVNQPQHF.

The V and J genes are TRBV10-3 and TRBJ1-1; no clear D. Germline loops: CDR1 ENHRY, CDR2 SYGVKD. V lost 4 bases to trimming and J lost 4 bases, with 10 bases between them. This CDR3 is 13 amino acids long. The CDR3 region is CAISVQEGTEAFF. CDR3 sequence (DNA): TGTGCCATCAGTGTCCAAGAGGGCACTGAAGCTTTCTTT.

The chain combines TRBV6-1 with TRBJ2-7; a weak D match, TRBD1 (7 bases). V shed 1 base and J shed 7 bases, with 20 bases lying between them. Germline CDR1 is MNHNS and CDR2 is SASEGT. CDR3 length: 16 amino acids. In DNA, the CDR3 is TGTGCCAGCAGTGAAGTGTCCTGGAGGGGGCTGAGGGAGCAGTACTTC. Its translation is CASSEVSWRGLREQYF.

This clone appeared a single time. The chain joins TRBV24-1 to TRBJ1-4; unclear D gene. V was trimmed by 3 bases and J by 8 bases, leaving 6 bases between them. The CDR3 contains 12 residues. Germline V gene sequence: CDR1 KGHDR, CDR2 SFDVKD. CDR3 in amino acids: CATSDEAEKLFF. The CDR3 DNA reads as TGTGCCACCAGTGATGAAGCAGAAAAACTGTTTTTT.

CDR3 loop: CASSQEGTVAGNTIYF. In DNA, the CDR3 is TGTGCCAGCAGCCAAGAAGGGACAGTCGCTGGAAACACCATATATTTT. The J gene is TRBJ1-3, the V gene TRBV3-1 (or the pseudogene TRBV3-2); 7 bases agree with TRBD1. Per germline, CDR1 LGHDT and CDR2 YNNKEL (reference sequence). Trimming at V came to 0 bases and at J to 2 bases, leaving 4 bases not matched to a gene. This CDR3 has 16 amino acids.

The V gene is TRBV20-1, the J gene TRBJ1-6; D is possibly TRBD1 (6 bases). V was clipped by 3 bases and J by 10 bases, with 13 bases between them. Germline V gives CDR1 DFQATT, CDR2 SNEGSKA (reference sequence). This CDR3 region has 13 residues. In DNA form, the CDR3 reads TGCAGTGCTAGTGTGGGGGCAGGGTCACCCCTCCACTTT. It specifies CSASVGAGSPLHF.

The genes are TRBV29-1 and TRBJ1-1; 9 nucleotides line up with TRBD1. Germline values: CDR1 SQVTM, CDR2 ANQGSEA. The junction had 5 bases not matched to a gene; V was cut back by 3 bases and J by 6 bases. The CDR3 covers 13 residues. The CDR3 DNA reads TGCAGCGTTGAGGCCGGGACAGGGCCTGAAGCTTTCTTT. It specifies CSVEAGTGPEAFF.

The chain has TRBV9 and TRBJ1-5; D gene unclear. Germline CDR1 is SGDLS and CDR2 is YYNGEE. The V end lost 3 bases, the J end lost 5 bases, and 12 bases lay between the germline ends. This CDR3 spans 14 amino acids. In DNA form, the CDR3 reads TGTGCCAGCAGCGCCCACCTCATAGATCAGCCCCAGCATTTT. Amino acids: CASSAHLIDQPQHF.

Concerning this clone: One junction end does not reproduce the germline sequence, and a read error may be involved. This chain joins TRBV12-5 and TRBJ1-2; TRBD1 agrees at 7 bases. Germline loops: CDR1 LGHNT, CDR2 FRNRAP. The CDR3 contains 12 residues. The CDR3: CASGLSQGTASF. For the CDR3, the DNA is TGTGCTAGTGGTTTGTCCCAAGGGACAGCATCCTTC.

The chain couples TRBV28 to TRBJ2-3, with 9 bases lining up with TRBD1. The V and J ends lost 4 bases and 4 bases, in that order; junction bases with no gene match: 6. The CDR3 runs to 15 residues. Germline V gene lookup returns CDR1 MDHEN and CDR2 SYDVKM. CDR3 nucleotides: TGTGCCAGCAGTTCTGGGACAGGGATTCCAGATACGCAGTATTTT. Translation gives CASSSGTGIPDTQYF. The full variable domain, with the rest looked up from reference TRBV28 and TRBJ2-3, is DVKVTQSSRYLVKRTGEKVFLECVQDMDHENMFWYRQDPGLGLRLIYFSYDVKMKEKGDIPEGYSVSREKKERFSLILESASTNQTSMYLCASSSGTGIPDTQYFGPGTRLTVL.

The V call is TRBV10-3, the J call TRBJ1-2; 7 bases map to TRBD1. The CDR3 is 13 residues long. Germline-derived CDR1 and CDR2 are ENHRY and SYGVKD. J was trimmed by 1 base and V by 10 bases; bases with no gene match: 6. The CDR3 DNA follows: TGTGCCACCGGGGACAGCTTTAACTATGGCTACACCTTC. Protein: CATGDSFNYGYTF.

The chain joins TRBV18 to TRBJ1-1; D ambiguous. Per the germline V gene, CDR1 is KGHSH and CDR2 is LQKENI. This CDR3 contains 13 residues. Trimming removed 4 bases from V and 3 bases from J, with 9 bases in between. The CDR3 loop reads CASSRVLDTEAFF. DNA for the CDR3: TGTGCCAGCTCACGAGTTTTGGACACTGAAGCTTTCTTT.